The clone carrying this T cell receptor (beta chain) showed up many times. V shed 0 bases and J shed 5 bases, with 7 bases lying between them. There are 13 residues in the CDR3. Germline lookup yields CDR1 LNHNV and CDR2 YYDKDF (reference sequence). The data were taken from a study of early T cells in non-severe SARS-CoV-2 infection. TCRdb re-called the 5' RACE reads through MiXCR, storing one row per CDR3 protein. The sample holds some 48,000 distinct CDR3 sequences, about 4% seen once. This chain connects TRBV15 to TRBJ2-5; D is uncertain. The sequence was collected from an adult who was a healthcare worker with PCR-confirmed SARS-CoV-2 infection or an uninfected control (not recorded which). Sequencing was carried out using whole blood. CDR3 nucleotide sequence: TGTGCCACCAGCAGAGATGTGAAGGAGACCCAGTACTTC. Its translation: CATSRDVKETQYF.